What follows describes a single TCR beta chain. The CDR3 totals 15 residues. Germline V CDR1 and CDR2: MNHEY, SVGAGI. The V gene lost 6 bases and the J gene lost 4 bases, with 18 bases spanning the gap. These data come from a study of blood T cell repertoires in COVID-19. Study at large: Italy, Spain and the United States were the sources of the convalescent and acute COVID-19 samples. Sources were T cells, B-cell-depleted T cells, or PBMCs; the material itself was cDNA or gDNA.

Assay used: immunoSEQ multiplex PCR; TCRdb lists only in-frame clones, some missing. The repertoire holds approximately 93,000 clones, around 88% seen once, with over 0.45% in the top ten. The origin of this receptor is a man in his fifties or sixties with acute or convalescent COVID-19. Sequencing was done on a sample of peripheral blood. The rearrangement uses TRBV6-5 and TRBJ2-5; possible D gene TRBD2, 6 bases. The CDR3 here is CASRRRRRGGETQYF. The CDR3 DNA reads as TGTGCCAGCAGACGCCGACGGAGGGGAGGAGAGACCCAGTACTTC.